The clone carrying this TCR beta chain was seen a handful of times. Primed by a sample-barcoded 5' primer and a J-beta primer mix, a second PCR proceeded for about 7 to 12 cycles. TCRdb called the 5' RACE reads again in MiXCR, with one record for every CDR3 protein. The sample consists of more than 1,400,000 distinct CDR3 sequences, roughly 40% of them appearing once. Per the germline V gene, CDR1 is SQVTM and CDR2 is ANQGSEA. The CDR3 spans 14 residues. V trimming: 5 bases; J trimming: 6 bases; junction bases outside the gene matches: 8. This sample is drawn from a study of blood T cells in healthy people across ages.

The chain recombines TRBV29-1 with TRBJ2-1, with 9 positions matching TRBD2. The receptor's source is a woman aged 18-29 years in good health. Material: blood. CDR3 nucleotide sequence: TGCAGCGTTCCACCGAGGACTAGCGTCAATGAGCAGTTCTTC. Translation: CSVPPRTSVNEQFF.